The clone carrying this T cell receptor beta chain is deemed medium-sized. The TCRbeta library incorporated unique molecular identifiers. TCRdb ran MiXCR on the PCR reads and lists one entry per CDR3 protein. The sample includes fewer than 35,000 distinct CDR3 sequences, under 8% of them seen just once. The sample comes from a study of T-cell reconstitution after alpha-beta-depleted transplantation in children. V lost 0 bases, J lost 6 bases, and 16 bases lay in between. Per germline, CDR1 SGHDT and CDR2 YYEEEE. This CDR3 spans 15 amino acids. This receptor was identified in a male patient between 5 and 17 years old who had a stem cell transplant for acute myeloid leukemia, so the T cells may come from the graft donor. The chain couples TRBV5-6 to TRBJ2-7, with D uncertain. Here the sequenced sample was PBMCs, mostly from graft donor cells, taken 180 days after TCRalphabeta/CD19-depleted stem cell transplant. For the CDR3, the DNA is TGTGCCAGCAGCTTGGCCCCTGGTGGTCGAAGCGAGCAGTACTTC. Protein product: CASSLAPGGRSEQYF.